The clone carrying this T cell receptor (beta chain) was counted a few times. Its antigen is still unknown. The CDR3 contains 16 residues. The V end lost 0 bases, the J end lost 2 bases, and 12 bases lay between the germline ends. Looked up from germline, CDR1 is SGHVS and CDR2 is FQNEAQ. For TCR beta, libraries came from quantitative 5'-RACE with molecular barcodes. TCRdb used MiXCR to reprocess the 5' RACE reads, holding one entry per CDR3 protein. The sample contains fewer than 750,000 distinct CDR3 sequences, about 20% of which appear only once. The sample belongs to a study of CD8 T cells in ankylosing spondylitis. Study outcomes and limitations: Enrichment of disease-linked clones was reportedly significant in matched ankylosing spondylitis synovial fluid. There was a TCR beta motif, made of roughly eight highly homologous variants, that appeared characteristic of ankylosing spondylitis blood. Some motif variants were previously reported in reactive arthritis synovial fluid and blood.

This TCR derives from a male donor with ankylosing spondylitis. V is TRBV7-8 and J is TRBJ2-3; a possible D gene is TRBD1 (6 bases). Material for sequencing was blood, either unsorted or a sorted T cell fraction (not recorded which). The CDR3 nucleotides are TGTGCCAGCAGCTTAGCGATAGGGACATACACAGATACGCAGTATTTT. Protein: CASSLAIGTYTDTQYF. Combining the CDR3 with reference TRBV7-8 and TRBJ2-3 gives the whole variable domain GAGVSQSPRYKVAKRGQDVALRCDPISGHVSLFWYQQALGQGPEFLTYFQNEAQLDKSGLPSDRFFAERPEGSVSTLKIQRTQQEDSAVYLCASSLAIGTYTDTQYFGPGTRLTVL.